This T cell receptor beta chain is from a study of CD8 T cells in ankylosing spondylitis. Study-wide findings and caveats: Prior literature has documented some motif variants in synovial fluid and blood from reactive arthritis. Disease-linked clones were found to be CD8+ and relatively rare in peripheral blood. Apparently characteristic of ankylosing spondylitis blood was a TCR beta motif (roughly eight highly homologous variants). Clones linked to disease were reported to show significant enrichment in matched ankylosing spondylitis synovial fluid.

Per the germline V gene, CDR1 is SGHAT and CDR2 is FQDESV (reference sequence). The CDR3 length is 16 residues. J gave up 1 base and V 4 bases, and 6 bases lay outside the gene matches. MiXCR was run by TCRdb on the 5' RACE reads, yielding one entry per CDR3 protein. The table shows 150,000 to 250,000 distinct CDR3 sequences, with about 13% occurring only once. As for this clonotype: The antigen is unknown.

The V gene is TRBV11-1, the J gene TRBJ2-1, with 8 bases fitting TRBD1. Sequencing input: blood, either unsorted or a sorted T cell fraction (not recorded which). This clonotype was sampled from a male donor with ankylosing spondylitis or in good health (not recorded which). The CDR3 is CASSSGQGKSYNEQFF. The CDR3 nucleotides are TGTGCCAGCAGCTCCGGACAGGGAAAATCCTACAATGAGCAGTTCTTC.